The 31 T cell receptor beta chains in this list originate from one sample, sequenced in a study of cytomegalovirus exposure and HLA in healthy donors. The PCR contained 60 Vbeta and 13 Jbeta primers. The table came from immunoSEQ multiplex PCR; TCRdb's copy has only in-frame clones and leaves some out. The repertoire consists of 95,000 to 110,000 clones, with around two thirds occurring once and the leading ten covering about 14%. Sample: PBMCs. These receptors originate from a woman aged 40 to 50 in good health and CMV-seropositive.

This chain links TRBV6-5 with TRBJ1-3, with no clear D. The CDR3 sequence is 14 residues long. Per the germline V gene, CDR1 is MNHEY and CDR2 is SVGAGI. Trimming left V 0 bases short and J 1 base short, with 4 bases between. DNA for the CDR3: TGTGCCAGCAGTTACTCGACTTCTGGAAACACCATATATTTT. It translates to CASSYSTSGNTIYF.

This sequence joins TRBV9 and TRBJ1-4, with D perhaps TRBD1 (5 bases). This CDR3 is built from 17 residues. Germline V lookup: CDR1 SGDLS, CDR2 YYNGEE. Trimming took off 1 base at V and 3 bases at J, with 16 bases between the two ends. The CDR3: CASSVSQGAYANEKLFF. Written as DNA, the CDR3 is TGTGCCAGCAGCGTATCACAAGGGGCTTATGCTAATGAAAAACTGTTTTTT.

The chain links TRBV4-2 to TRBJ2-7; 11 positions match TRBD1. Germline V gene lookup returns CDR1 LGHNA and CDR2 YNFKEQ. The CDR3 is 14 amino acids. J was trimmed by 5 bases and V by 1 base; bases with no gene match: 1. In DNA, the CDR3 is TGTGCCAGCAGCCAAGGGACAGGGGGCGACGAGCAGTACTTC. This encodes CASSQGTGGDEQYF.

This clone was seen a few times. The DNA of the CDR3 is TGTGCCAGCAGGACAGGGACAGCTAGCAATCAGCCCCAGCATTTT. This gives the protein CASRTGTASNQPQHF. This chain joins TRBV6-5 and TRBJ1-5; 7 positions match TRBD1. The CDR3 spans 15 residues. The V gene end was trimmed by 6 bases and the J gene end by 0 bases; junction bases not matched to a gene: 5. CDR1 and CDR2 from the germline V gene are MNHEY and SVGAGI.

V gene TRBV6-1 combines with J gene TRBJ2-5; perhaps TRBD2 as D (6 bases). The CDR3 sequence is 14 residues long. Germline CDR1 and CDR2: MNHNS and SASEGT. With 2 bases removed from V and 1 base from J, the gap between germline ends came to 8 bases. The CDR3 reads CASSELTSQETQYF. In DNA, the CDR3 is TGTGCCAGCAGTGAATTGACTAGCCAAGAGACCCAGTACTTC.

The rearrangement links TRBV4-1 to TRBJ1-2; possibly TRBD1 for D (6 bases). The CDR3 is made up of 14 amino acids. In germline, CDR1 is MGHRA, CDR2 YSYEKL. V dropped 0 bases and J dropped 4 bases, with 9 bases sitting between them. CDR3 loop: CASSQDGQSYGYTF. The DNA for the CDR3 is TGCGCCAGCAGCCAAGACGGACAGAGCTATGGCTACACCTTC.

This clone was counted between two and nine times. CDR3: CASSFYSGNTIYF. CDR3 nucleotides: TGCGCCAGCAGCTTTTACTCTGGAAACACCATATATTTT. The chain couples TRBV5-1 to TRBJ1-3; D gene uncertain. The V and J ends lost 2 bases and 0 bases respectively, with 3 bases between them. Germline V CDR1 and CDR2: SGHRS, YFSETQ. The CDR3 contains 13 residues.

Here the CDR3 reads CSVVADTYEQYF. Here the CDR3 DNA reads TGCAGCGTTGTGGCGGATACCTACGAGCAGTACTTC. The chain uses TRBV29-1 and TRBJ2-7; no clear D. V lost 4 bases and J 2 bases, leaving 9 bases between the germline ends. Germline V CDR1 and CDR2: SQVTM, ANQGSEA. The CDR3 totals 12 residues.

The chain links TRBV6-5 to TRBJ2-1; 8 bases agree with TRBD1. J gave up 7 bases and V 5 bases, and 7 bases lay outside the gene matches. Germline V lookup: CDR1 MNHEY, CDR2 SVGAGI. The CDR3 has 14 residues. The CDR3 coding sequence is TGTGCCAGCAGTCCGACAGGGGCCTCAAATGAGCAGTTCTTC. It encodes CASSPTGASNEQFF.

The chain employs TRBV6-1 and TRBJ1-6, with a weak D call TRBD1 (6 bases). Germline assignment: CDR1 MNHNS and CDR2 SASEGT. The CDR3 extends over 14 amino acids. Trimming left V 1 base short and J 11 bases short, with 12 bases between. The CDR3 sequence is CASSEGTEGTPLHF. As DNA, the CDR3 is TGTGCCAGCAGTGAAGGGACAGAGGGGACACCCCTCCACTTT.

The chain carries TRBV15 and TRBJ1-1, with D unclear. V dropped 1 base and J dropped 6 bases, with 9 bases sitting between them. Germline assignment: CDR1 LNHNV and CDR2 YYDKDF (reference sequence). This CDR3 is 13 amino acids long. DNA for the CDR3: TGTGCCACCAGCAGAGCCCGCGGAGCTGAAGCTTTCTTT. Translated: CATSRARGAEAFF.

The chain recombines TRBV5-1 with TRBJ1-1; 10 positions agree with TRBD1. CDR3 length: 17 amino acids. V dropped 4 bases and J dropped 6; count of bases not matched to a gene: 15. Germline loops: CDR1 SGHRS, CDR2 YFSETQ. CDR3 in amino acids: CASSSGQGVVLDSEAFF. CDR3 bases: TGCGCCAGCAGCAGTGGACAGGGGGTTGTTTTGGACTCTGAAGCTTTCTTT.

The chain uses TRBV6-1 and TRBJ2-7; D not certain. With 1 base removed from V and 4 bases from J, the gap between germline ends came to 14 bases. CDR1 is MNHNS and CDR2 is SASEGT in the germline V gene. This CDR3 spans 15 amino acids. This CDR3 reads CASSEGKVGWYEQYF. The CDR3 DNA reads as TGTGCCAGCAGTGAAGGGAAGGTCGGGTGGTACGAGCAGTACTTC.

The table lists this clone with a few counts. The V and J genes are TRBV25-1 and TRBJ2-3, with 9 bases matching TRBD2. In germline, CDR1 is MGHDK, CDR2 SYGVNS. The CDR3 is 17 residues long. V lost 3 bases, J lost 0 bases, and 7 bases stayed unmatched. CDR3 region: CASSESGGGDSTDTQYF. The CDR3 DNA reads TGTGCCAGCAGTGAGAGTGGCGGGGGGGATAGCACAGATACGCAGTATTTT.

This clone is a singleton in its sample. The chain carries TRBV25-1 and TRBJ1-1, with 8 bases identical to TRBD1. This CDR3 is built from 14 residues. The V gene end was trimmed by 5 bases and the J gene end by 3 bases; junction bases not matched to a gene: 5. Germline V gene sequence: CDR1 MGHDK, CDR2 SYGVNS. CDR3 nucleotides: TGTGCCAGCAGTAGGACAGGGAGGGACACTGAAGCTTTCTTT. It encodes CASSRTGRDTEAFF.

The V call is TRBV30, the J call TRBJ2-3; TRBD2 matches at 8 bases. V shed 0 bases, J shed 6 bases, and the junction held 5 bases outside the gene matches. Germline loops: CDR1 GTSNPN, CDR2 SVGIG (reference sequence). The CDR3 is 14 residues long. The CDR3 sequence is CAWSVGTRGDTQYF. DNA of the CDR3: TGTGCCTGGAGTGTAGGGACTAGGGGGGATACGCAGTATTTT.

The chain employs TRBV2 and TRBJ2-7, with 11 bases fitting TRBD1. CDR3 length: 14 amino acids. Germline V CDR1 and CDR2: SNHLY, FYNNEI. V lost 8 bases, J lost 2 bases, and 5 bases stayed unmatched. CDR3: CASDPGQGAYEQYF. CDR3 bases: TGTGCCAGCGATCCGGGACAGGGGGCCTACGAGCAGTACTTC.

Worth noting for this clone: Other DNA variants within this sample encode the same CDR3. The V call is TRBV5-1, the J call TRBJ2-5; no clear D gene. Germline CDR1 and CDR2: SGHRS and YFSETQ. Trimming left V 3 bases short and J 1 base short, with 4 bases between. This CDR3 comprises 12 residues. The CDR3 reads CASSWSQETQYF. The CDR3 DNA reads TGCGCCAGCAGCTGGAGCCAAGAGACCCAGTACTTC.

CDR3 in amino acids: CASSLPPPGNNSPLHF. CDR3 DNA sequence: TGCGCCAGCAGCTTACCCCCCCCGGGTAATAATTCACCCCTCCACTTT. This chain joins TRBV5-1 and TRBJ1-6, with D hard to call. Trimming left V 2 bases short and J 5 bases short, with 14 bases between. The CDR3 spans 16 residues. The V gene's germline CDR1 is SGHRS and CDR2 YFSETQ.

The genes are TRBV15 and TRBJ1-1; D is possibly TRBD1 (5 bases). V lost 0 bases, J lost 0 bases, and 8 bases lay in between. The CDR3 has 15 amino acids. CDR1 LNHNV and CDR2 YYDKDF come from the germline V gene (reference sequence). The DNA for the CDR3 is TGTGCCACCAGCAGAGAGTCAGGGCTGAACACTGAAGCTTTCTTT. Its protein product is CATSRESGLNTEAFF.

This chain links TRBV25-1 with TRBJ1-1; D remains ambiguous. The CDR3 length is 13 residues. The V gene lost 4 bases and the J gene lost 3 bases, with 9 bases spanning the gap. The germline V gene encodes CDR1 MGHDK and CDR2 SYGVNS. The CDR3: CASSGAGYTEAFF. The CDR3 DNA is TGTGCCAGCAGTGGGGCGGGCTACACTGAAGCTTTCTTT.

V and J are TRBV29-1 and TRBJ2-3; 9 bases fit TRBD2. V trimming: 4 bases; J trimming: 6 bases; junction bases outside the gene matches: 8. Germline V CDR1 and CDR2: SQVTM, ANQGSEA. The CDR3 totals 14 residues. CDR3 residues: CSVGMTSGSDTQYF. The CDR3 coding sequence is TGCAGCGTTGGTATGACTAGCGGCTCCGATACGCAGTATTTT.

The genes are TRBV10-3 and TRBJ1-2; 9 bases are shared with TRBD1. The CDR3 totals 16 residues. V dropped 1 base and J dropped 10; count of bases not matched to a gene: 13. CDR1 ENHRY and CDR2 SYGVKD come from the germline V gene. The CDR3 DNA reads TGTGCCATCAGTGAGTGGGAGACGGGGACAGGGCAAGACTACACCTTC. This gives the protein CAISEWETGTGQDYTF.

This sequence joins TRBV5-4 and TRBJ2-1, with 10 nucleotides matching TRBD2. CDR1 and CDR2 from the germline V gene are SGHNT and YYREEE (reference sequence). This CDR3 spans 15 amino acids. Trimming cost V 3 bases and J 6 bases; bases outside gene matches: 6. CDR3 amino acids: CASSSTSGDFNEQFF. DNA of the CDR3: TGTGCCAGCAGCTCAACTAGCGGGGATTTCAATGAGCAGTTCTTC.

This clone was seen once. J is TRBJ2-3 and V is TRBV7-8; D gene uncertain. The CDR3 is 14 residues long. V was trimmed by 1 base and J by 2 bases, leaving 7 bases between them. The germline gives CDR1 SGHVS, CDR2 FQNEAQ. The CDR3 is CASSLVRYTDTQYF. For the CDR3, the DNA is TGTGCCAGCAGCTTAGTCAGATACACAGATACGCAGTATTTT.

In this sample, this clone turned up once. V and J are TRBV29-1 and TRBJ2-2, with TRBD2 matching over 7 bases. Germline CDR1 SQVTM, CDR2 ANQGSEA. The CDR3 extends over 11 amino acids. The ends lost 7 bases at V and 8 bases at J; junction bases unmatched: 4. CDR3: CSAAGEGELFF. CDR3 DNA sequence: TGCAGCGCGGCGGGGGAGGGGGAGCTGTTTTTT.

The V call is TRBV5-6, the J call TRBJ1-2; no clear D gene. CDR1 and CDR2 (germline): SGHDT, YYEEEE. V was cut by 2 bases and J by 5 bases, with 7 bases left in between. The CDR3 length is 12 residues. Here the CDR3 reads CASSFPLYGYTF. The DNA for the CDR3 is TGTGCCAGCAGCTTCCCCTTGTATGGCTACACCTTC.

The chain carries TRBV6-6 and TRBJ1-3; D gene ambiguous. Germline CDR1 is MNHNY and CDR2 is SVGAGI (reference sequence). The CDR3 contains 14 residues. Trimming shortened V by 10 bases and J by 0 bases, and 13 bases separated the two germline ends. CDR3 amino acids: CATYYTGSGNTIYF. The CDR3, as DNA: TGTGCCACCTACTATACGGGCTCTGGAAACACCATATATTTT.

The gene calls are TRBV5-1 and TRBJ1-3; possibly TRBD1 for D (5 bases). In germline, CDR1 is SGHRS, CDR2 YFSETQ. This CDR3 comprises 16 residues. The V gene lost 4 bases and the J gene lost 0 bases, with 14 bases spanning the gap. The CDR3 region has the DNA TGCGCCAGCAGCACTAGCGAGGGGCACTCTGGAAACACCATATATTTT. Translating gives CASSTSEGHSGNTIYF.

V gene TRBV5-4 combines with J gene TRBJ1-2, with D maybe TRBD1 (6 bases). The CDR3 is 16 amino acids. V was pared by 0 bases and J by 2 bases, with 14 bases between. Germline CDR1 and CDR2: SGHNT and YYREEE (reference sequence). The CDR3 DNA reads TGTGCCAGCAGCTTGGAGGCAGGGGAGTACAACTATGGCTACACCTTC. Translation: CASSLEAGEYNYGYTF.

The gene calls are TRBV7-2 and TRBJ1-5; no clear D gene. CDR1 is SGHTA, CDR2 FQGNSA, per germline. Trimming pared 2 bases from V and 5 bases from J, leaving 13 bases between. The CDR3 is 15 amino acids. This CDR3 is CASSLNAGSHQPQHF. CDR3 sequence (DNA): TGTGCCAGCAGCTTAAACGCAGGTTCGCATCAGCCCCAGCATTTT.